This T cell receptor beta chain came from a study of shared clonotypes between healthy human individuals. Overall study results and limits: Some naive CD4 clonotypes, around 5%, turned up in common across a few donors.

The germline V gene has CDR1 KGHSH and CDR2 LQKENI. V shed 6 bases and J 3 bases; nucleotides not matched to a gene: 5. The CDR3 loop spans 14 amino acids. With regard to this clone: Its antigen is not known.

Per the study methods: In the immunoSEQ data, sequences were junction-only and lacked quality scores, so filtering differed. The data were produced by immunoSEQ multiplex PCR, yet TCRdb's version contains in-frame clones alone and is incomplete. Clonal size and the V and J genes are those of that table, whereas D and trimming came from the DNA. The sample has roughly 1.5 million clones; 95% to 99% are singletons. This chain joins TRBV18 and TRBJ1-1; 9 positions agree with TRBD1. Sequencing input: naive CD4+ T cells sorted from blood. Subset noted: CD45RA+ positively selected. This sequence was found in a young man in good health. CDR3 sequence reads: CASSAGTGYTEAFF. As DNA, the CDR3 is TGTGCCAGCTCCGCCGGGACAGGGTACACTGAAGCTTTCTTT.